The T cell receptor beta chain described here comes from a study of blood T cell repertoires in COVID-19. Study-level background: Sites in the United States, Italy and Spain provided acute and convalescent COVID-19 samples. Sources were T cells, B-cell-depleted T cells, or PBMCs; the material itself was cDNA or gDNA.

Enrolled through a virtual design, the participants were between roughly 18 and 100 years of age and came from fewer than 30 US areas. Participants' reported clinical history set cohort assignment. CDR3 length: 11 amino acids. Trimming cost V 10 bases and J 4 bases, with 10 bases left between them. Germline assignment: CDR1 MNHEY and CDR2 SVGAGI. Sequenced by immunoSEQ multiplex PCR; TCRdb stores in-frame clones only, minus some. The table shows some 460,000 clones, with about 90% occurring only once. This TCR came from a young woman with acute COVID-19. What was sequenced was PBMCs or T cells enriched from blood (not recorded which). The chain combines TRBV6-5 with TRBJ1-1, with no clear D. The CDR3 nucleotides read TGTGCCACAGGCGGGTTCACTGAAGCTTTCTTT. It codes for CATGGFTEAFF.